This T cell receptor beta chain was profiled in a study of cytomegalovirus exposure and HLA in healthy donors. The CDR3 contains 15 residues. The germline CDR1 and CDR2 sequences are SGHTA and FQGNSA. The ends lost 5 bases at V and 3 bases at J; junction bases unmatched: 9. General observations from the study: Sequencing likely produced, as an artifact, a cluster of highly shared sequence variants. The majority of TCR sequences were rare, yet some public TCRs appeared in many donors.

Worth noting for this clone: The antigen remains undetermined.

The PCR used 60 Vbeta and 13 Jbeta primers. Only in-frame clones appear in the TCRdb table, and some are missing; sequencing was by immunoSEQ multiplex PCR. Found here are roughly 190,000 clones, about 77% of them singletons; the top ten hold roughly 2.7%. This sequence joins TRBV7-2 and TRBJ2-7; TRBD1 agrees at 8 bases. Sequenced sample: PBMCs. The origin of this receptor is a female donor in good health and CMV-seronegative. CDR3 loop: CASSAETGTGYEQYF. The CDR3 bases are TGTGCCAGCAGCGCAGAGACAGGGACAGGCTACGAGCAGTACTTC.